A selection of T cell receptor beta chains follows, all from one sample in a study of siplizumab effects on memory and regulatory T cells. Assay: immunoSEQ multiplex PCR; the TCRdb copy retains only in-frame clones and omits some. The top ten clones hold over 0.12% of a sample with approximately 94,000 clones, more than 85% of them seen once. The sequenced material came from CD4+ T cells sorted from blood. These receptor sequences come from a human donor in good health. CDR3s include the opening cysteine and the closing phenylalanine or tryptophan. A D gene is named only where the DNA matches it firmly. Size is stated for part of the rows, as once, few or many counts, or as a class when the clone is expanded.

d_gene	j_gene	v_gene	abundance	CDR3aa	CDR3nt
NA	TRBJ1-2	TRBV27	NA	CASRRGLNYGYTF	TGTGCCAGCAGGAGAGGCCTTAACTATGGCTACACCTTC
NA	TRBJ1-1	TRBV18	NA	CASSPTTTEAFF	TGTGCCAGCTCACCGACAACCACTGAAGCTTTCTTT
NA	TRBJ1-6	TRBV30	NA	CAWREPGRDLSPLHF	TGTGCCTGGAGAGAACCCGGCAGGGATTTATCACCCCTCCACTTT
NA	TRBJ1-1	TRBV6-5	NA	CASSYLGNTEAFF	TGTGCCAGCAGTTACCTTGGGAACACTGAAGCTTTCTTT
TRBD2	TRBJ2-5	TRBV7-2	NA	CASSLGGEGGETQYF	TGTGCCAGCAGCTTAGGCGGGGAGGGTGGAGAGACCCAGTACTTC
TRBD1	TRBJ1-1	TRBV19	NA	CASSKHPGQGTEAFF	TGTGCCAGTAGTAAACATCCGGGACAGGGGACTGAAGCTTTCTTT
TRBD1	TRBJ2-1	TRBV4-2	NA	CASSQDWDRGLNEQFF	TGTGCCAGCAGCCAAGACTGGGACAGGGGGCTCAATGAGCAGTTCTTC
NA	TRBJ2-3	TRBV2	NA	CASSALRGGTDTQYF	TGTGCCAGCAGTGCTCTTCGAGGGGGCACAGATACGCAGTATTTT
TRBD1	TRBJ2-1	TRBV2	once	CASSSRTGESEQFF	TGTGCCAGCAGCTCCCGGACAGGGGAGTCTGAGCAGTTCTTC
TRBD2	TRBJ2-1	TRBV7-9	NA	CASSSERGFSYNEQFF	TGTGCCAGCAGCTCTGAGCGGGGGTTCTCCTACAATGAGCAGTTCTTC
NA	TRBJ1-1	TRBV6-6	NA	CASRGDGRTVNTEAFF	TGTGCCAGCAGGGGGGACGGTAGGACGGTGAACACTGAAGCTTTCTTT
TRBD1	TRBJ1-1	TRBV27	NA	CASSLSRQGGNTEAFF	TGTGCCAGCAGTTTATCCCGACAGGGTGGGAACACTGAAGCTTTCTTT
TRBD1	TRBJ1-4	TRBV2	once	CASSERDRDNEKLFF	TGTGCCAGCAGTGAAAGGGACAGGGATAATGAAAAACTGTTTTTT
NA	TRBJ2-5	TRBV7-6	NA	CASSYQETQYF	TGTGCCAGCAGCTACCAAGAGACCCAGTACTTC
NA	TRBJ1-1	TRBV5-4	NA	CASSQAIGGWDTEAFF	TGTGCCAGCAGCCAAGCGATAGGAGGATGGGACACTGAAGCTTTCTTT
NA	TRBJ2-2	TRBV11-2	NA	CASSSDVTPNTGELFF	TGTGCCAGCAGCTCCGACGTGACCCCCAACACCGGGGAGCTGTTTTTT
NA	TRBJ2-5	TRBV27	NA	CASNPDSPQETQYF	TGTGCCAGCAACCCGGACAGCCCCCAAGAGACCCAGTACTTC
NA	TRBJ2-7	TRBV4-3	NA	CASSLYRDGPPYEQYF	TGCGCCAGCAGCTTATACCGGGACGGGCCTCCCTACGAGCAGTACTTC
TRBD1	TRBJ2-5	TRBV7-8	NA	CASSSGTVQETQYF	TGTGCCAGCAGCTCCGGGACAGTCCAAGAGACCCAGTACTTC
NA	TRBJ2-3	TRBV10-3	NA	CAIRPLNTDTQYF	TGTGCCATCAGGCCATTGAACACAGATACGCAGTATTTT
TRBD2	TRBJ2-7	TRBV30	NA	CAWSWRGKSYEQYF	TGTGCCTGGAGCTGGCGGGGGAAATCCTACGAGCAGTACTTC
NA	TRBJ1-3	TRBV5-6	once	CASSSTDRRSGNTIYF	TGTGCCAGCAGCTCTACTGACAGGCGCTCTGGAAACACCATATATTTT
NA	TRBJ1-2	TRBV4-1	NA	CASSQGQPLNYGHTF	TGCGCCAGCAGCCAAGGACAGCCATTAAACTATGGCCACACCTTC
NA	TRBJ2-5	TRBV4-1	NA	CASSHQTHWHF	TGCGCCAGCAGCCATCAAACCCATTGGCACTTC
TRBD2	TRBJ2-1	TRBV2	NA	CASSVEAGGTNEQFF	TGTGCCAGCAGTGTAGAAGCGGGGGGTACCAATGAGCAGTTCTTC
TRBD1	TRBJ1-4	TRBV4-2	NA	CASSQDRQGAEKLFF	TGTGCCAGCAGCCAAGATCGGCAGGGGGCTGAAAAACTGTTTTTT
NA	TRBJ1-1	TRBV29-1	NA	CSVVDRSNTEAFF	TGCAGCGTGGTTGACAGATCGAACACTGAAGCTTTCTTT
NA	TRBJ1-2	TRBV7-2	few	CASSIRQANYGYTF	TGTGCCAGCAGCATCCGACAGGCTAACTATGGCTACACCTTC
TRBD2	TRBJ2-3	TRBV5-6	once	CASSARGGRGADTQYF	TGTGCCAGCAGCGCCCGGGGGGGGCGGGGCGCAGATACGCAGTATTTT
TRBD2	TRBJ2-1	TRBV2	NA	CASTRGLVTGEQFF	TGTGCCAGCACTAGAGGACTAGTGACGGGAGAGCAGTTCTTC
TRBD2	TRBJ2-1	TRBV4-2	NA	CASSQGGLAGGPSYNEQFF	TGTGCCAGCAGCCAAGGTGGACTAGCGGGGGGACCAAGCTACAATGAGCAGTTCTTC
NA	TRBJ2-3	TRBV14	NA	CASSQAWDLQGHARNTQYF	TGTGCCAGCAGCCAAGCATGGGACTTACAGGGACATGCGAGGAATACGCAGTATTTT